This TCR beta chain was found in a study of T cells in Graves' hyperthyroidism and ophthalmopathy (dated by TCRdb to between 2018 and 2021). Concerning the study at large: Peripheral blood was collected at initial diagnosis, before any treatment. A discovery cohort of about 95 patients, about 40 with Graves' ophthalmopathy and 55 to 60 with stable Graves' hyperthyroidism, was used to find distinguishing TCR V-J signatures. Prospective prediction of ophthalmopathy was tested in an independent validation cohort consisting of roughly 19 hyperthyroidism patients and some 15 patients who later progressed to ophthalmopathy. For training and testing, the approximately 92 patients in the discovery cohort were randomly divided in a 7:3 ratio. In several Graves' hyperthyroidism patients, the study also compared T-cell repertoires from thyroid tissue with T-cell repertoires from blood. Once sampling was done, hyperthyroidism patients were given methimazole at a starting dose of 30 mg daily, whereas ophthalmopathy patients were given high-dose intravenous methylprednisolone. TCR Vbeta CDR3 sequencing of 135 peripheral blood samples (approximately 44 ophthalmopathy, under 80 hyperthyroidism and roughly 17 progressor patients) is reported in the paper. Here is what the overall study found, with its caveats: In validation, progression to ophthalmopathy was predicted by the model with roughly 71% sensitivity and roughly 76% specificity, a median of approximately 6.5 months before onset. No statistical method was used to fix the sample size in advance, and group allocation was not hidden from the investigators. Most expanded thyroid clonotypes (frequency above 0.001) were also detected in blood, a finding suggesting that blood repertoires may reflect thyroid immune responses. A 13 V-J signature model separated ophthalmopathy from stable hyperthyroidism, with nearly 90% sensitivity and approximately 81% specificity in cross-validation and 80%/75% in testing.

The TCR beta CDR3 regions were amplified from RNA transcripts. For the first round of RT-PCR on the TCR CDR3, the HTBI primer set was used together with the Qiagen OneStep RT-PCR kit. Libraries were constructed in a second round of multiplex PCR, after which size selection and purification were performed. Libraries were sequenced paired-end with 100 bp reads on an Illumina HiSeq2000. Under the source paper's analysis protocol: SOAPnuke was used to process the raw data, with reads discarded if the reads contained adapters or uncalled bases, had a mean Phred below 15, or lacked an exact constant-primer or identifier match. High-quality paired reads were merged with COPE v1.2.5, and unique nucleotide sequences were defined as clonotypes. MiTCR v1.1 was used to align the clonotypes against IMGT TRBV, TRBD and TRBJ reference segments. The analysis included only V-J combinations with a frequency above 0.0001, which together covered approximately 99% of the repertoires. The TCS score was defined as the ratio of F50 (clonal expansion) to E x V (chaos), calculated using BLOSUM62-based TCRdist between CDR3 peptides within each V-J. Welch's t-statistics and random forest reduced several hundred V-J features to roughly 13, which were used in a naive Bayes classifier (R e1071). Through fastp at Q25 and MiXCR, TCRdb rebuilt clones from the public reads, retaining in-frame beta chains. One record per CDR3 amino acid sequence lists the most common genes and DNA. None of the V and J calls come from the authors' own analysis; TCRdb made them. A total of under 400,000 distinct CDR3 sequences appear in this sample, around 16% of them only once. Roughly 31% of the sample lies in the top ten.

At the junction V is shortened by 2 bases and J by 8 bases; bases outside the gene matches: 10. According to the germline V gene (reference sequence), CDR1 reads GTSNPN and CDR2 reads SVGIG. The CDR3 spans 15 residues, from the cysteine through the phenylalanine. Solely the CDR3 DNA is kept, with 45 bases framed from the first base. Graves' hyperthyroidism was defined as stable when no progression to ophthalmopathy occurred over 18 months of follow-up. The hyperthyroidism patients were between 18 and 65 years old and newly diagnosed, with a disease duration of less than 2 months. Any patient with an uncontrolled infection, another autoimmune disease, pregnancy or lactation was excluded. Diagnoses were based on clinical symptoms, serum thyroxine and TRAb, thyroid ultrasound and orbital computed tomography. Ficoll-Paque density gradient centrifugation was used to isolate PBMCs from around 10 ml of fresh peripheral blood. Total RNA was extracted using Trizol reagent, and RNA quality was assessed on an Agilent 2100 Bioanalyzer.

This clonotype was seen many times. Its antigen is currently not known. The sample holds no much larger clone one base away, and base qualities are not on file. This TCR was recovered from a man younger than 45 with Graves' hyperthyroidism. The chain is assembled from TRBV30 and TRBJ1-4, and TRBD1 aligns with 8 junction nucleotides. The sequencing input was blood. The base sequence is TGTGCCTGGAGTCCCCCCTCAGGGGGCGCAGAAAAACTGTTTTTT. It translates as CAWSPPSGGAEKLFF.